Below, 21 T cell receptor beta chains from the same sample are listed, as sequenced in a study of T cells in Graves' hyperthyroidism and ophthalmopathy. The investigators amplified TCR beta CDR3 regions from RNA transcripts. RT-PCR in the first round (using the HTBI primer set) targeted the TCR CDR3. TCRdb reprocessed the multiplex PCR reads via MiXCR and lists one record per CDR3 protein. The sample records some 570,000 distinct CDR3 sequences, 13% to 15% being singletons. Sample: blood. Every receptor here comes from a woman in her late teens or twenties with Graves' ophthalmopathy.

This clonotype was picked up a small number of times. This chain uses TRBV19 with TRBJ1-1, with 7 bases that match TRBD1. Per germline, CDR1 LNHDA and CDR2 SQIVND (reference sequence). The junction had 11 bases not matched to a gene; V was cut back by 3 bases and J by 7 bases. The CDR3 length is 15 residues. CDR3 coding DNA: TGTGCCAGTAGTATGGCGGCAATCGGGACAGATGAAGCTTTCTTT. Protein: CASSMAAIGTDEAFF.

This clonotype was picked up many times. The chain recombines TRBV15 with TRBJ2-3; 9 bases align to TRBD2. The CDR3 loop spans 18 amino acids. The ends lost 7 bases at V and 4 bases at J; junction bases unmatched: 18. CDR1 LNHNV and CDR2 YYDKDF come from the germline V gene (reference sequence). Written as DNA, the CDR3 is TGTGCCACCACCAGGAACCCACCGGCGGGAGGGTGGGCAGATACGCAGTATTTT. This translates into CATTRNPPAGGWADTQYF.

This clonotype has at least ten counts. CDR3 bases: TGTGCCAGTAGACCCTTCCCCACAGCGGGACCTCGCACAGATACGCAGTATTTT. It translates to CASRPFPTAGPRTDTQYF. The chain combines TRBV19 with TRBJ2-3, with 7 positions matching TRBD2. The CDR3 loop spans 18 amino acids. The germline gives CDR1 LNHDA, CDR2 SQIVND (reference sequence). Trimming removed 6 bases from V and 1 base from J; junction bases left unmatched: 16.

This clonotype showed up many times. V gene TRBV10-3 combines with J gene TRBJ2-3; TRBD1 aligns across 11 bases. Trimming at V came to 6 bases and at J to 3 bases, leaving 5 bases not matched to a gene. The germline V gene has CDR1 ENHRY and CDR2 SYGVKD. The CDR3 extends over 15 amino acids. CDR3 in DNA: TGTGCCATCAGCTCCGGGACAGGGGGGACAGATACGCAGTATTTT. Translation: CAISSGTGGTDTQYF.

This clonotype was seen many times. CDR3 in amino acids: CASSGGPEQYF. The CDR3 region has the DNA TGTGCCAGCAGCGGTGGACCCGAGCAGTACTTC. This chain uses TRBV6-1 with TRBJ2-7; unclear D gene. The V and J ends lost 6 bases and 6 bases respectively, with 9 bases between them. Germline V gives CDR1 MNHNS, CDR2 SASEGT. The CDR3 contains 11 residues.

This clonotype was counted at least ten times. This chain uses TRBV20-1 with TRBJ1-5, with no clear D. CDR1 and CDR2 (germline): DFQATT, SNEGSKA (reference sequence). Between the trimmed V and J ends, which lost 3 bases and 9 bases, there was a span of 15 bases. The CDR3 loop spans 13 amino acids. The DNA for the CDR3 is TGCAGTGCTAGTGAGGGCCCCCCCTCGCCCCAGCATTTT. Translation: CSASEGPPSPQHF.

In its sample, this clonotype was seen a few times. The V and J genes are TRBV4-2 and TRBJ2-2, with D unclear. The CDR3 is made up of 15 amino acids. Germline CDR1 reads LGHNA; CDR2 reads YNFKEQ. With 0 bases removed from V and 7 bases from J, the gap between germline ends came to 12 bases. The CDR3 is CASSQEASKVGELFF. CDR3 sequence (DNA): TGTGCCAGCAGCCAAGAGGCTAGTAAGGTCGGGGAGCTGTTTTTT.

For this clonotype: At one end, the junction sequence differs from germline, possibly due to a read error. J is TRBJ1-1 and V is TRBV5-1; 7 bases line up with TRBD1. This CDR3 contains 17 residues. Per germline, CDR1 SGHRS and CDR2 YFSETQ. The CDR3 DNA follows: TGTGCCAGGGGGGGGGGGGGCGTCGCGTTTCAGAACACTGAAGCTTTCTTT. Encoded protein: CARGGGGVAFQNTEAFF.

Ten or more counts support this clonotype. The chain couples TRBV12-3 or TRBV12-4 to TRBJ2-3, with D uncertain. The CDR3 has 12 amino acids. The V gene lost 10 bases and the J gene lost 4 bases, with 12 bases spanning the gap. CDR3 amino acids: CATNKRSDTQYF. The CDR3 DNA reads as TGTGCCACAAACAAAAGGTCAGATACGCAGTATTTT.

This clonotype was counted between two and nine times. The chain joins TRBV7-3 to TRBJ2-2, with D possibly matching TRBD2 (6 bases). The germline V gene encodes CDR1 SGHTA and CDR2 FQGTGA. V dropped 4 bases and J dropped 5 bases, with 14 bases sitting between them. CDR3 length: 15 amino acids. The CDR3 coding sequence is TGTGCCAGCAGCTCAGTCGGGGAGGAGACCGGGGAGCTGTTTTTT. Translating gives CASSSVGEETGELFF.

This clonotype was picked up many times. The chain uses TRBV20-1 and TRBJ2-7; D is ambiguous. Germline CDR1 and CDR2: DFQATT and SNEGSKA (reference sequence). Trimming removed 1 base from V and 1 base from J, with 11 bases in between. The CDR3 is 14 residues long. CDR3 bases: TGCAGTGCTAGAGTAACAGAATTTTCCTACGAGCAGTACTTC. Amino acids: CSARVTEFSYEQYF.

This clonotype was counted only a few times. V and J are TRBV9 and TRBJ2-7; D might be TRBD2 (6 bases). This CDR3 is built from 15 residues. V was cut by 0 bases and J by 7 bases, with 17 bases left in between. Germline-derived CDR1 and CDR2 are SGDLS and YYNGEE. This CDR3 is CASSVDGGLGQEQYF. CDR3 nucleotides: TGTGCCAGCAGCGTAGATGGAGGGCTGGGTCAGGAGCAGTACTTC.

This clonotype has at least ten counts. The CDR3 is CAWSAGQGPIYGYTF. The CDR3 DNA reads as TGTGCCTGGAGCGCGGGACAGGGTCCTATCTATGGCTACACCTTC. The J gene is TRBJ1-2, the V gene TRBV30; TRBD1 matches 9 bases. The germline V gene encodes CDR1 GTSNPN and CDR2 SVGIG (reference sequence). V trimming: 3 bases; J trimming: 4 bases; junction bases outside the gene matches: 9. This CDR3 comprises 15 residues.

The chain uses TRBV6-1 and TRBJ1-1; TRBD1 might be the D (5 bases). The CDR3 runs 14 residues. The V gene's germline CDR1 is MNHNS and CDR2 SASEGT. The ends were cut back, 6 bases at V and 1 base at J, with 12 bases in the middle. CDR3 loop: CASRAGGENTEAFF. CDR3 nucleotide sequence: TGTGCCAGCAGGGCGGGGGGGGAGAACACTGAAGCTTTCTTT.

This clonotype has ten or more counts. The V gene is TRBV9, the J gene TRBJ2-3; no reliable D call. CDR1 is SGDLS and CDR2 is YYNGEE in the germline V gene. This CDR3 contains 15 residues. The V end was cut by 4 bases, the J end by 2 bases, with 14 bases between. DNA of the CDR3: TGTGCCAGCAGCCCTACGGACCCTCTCACAGATACGCAGTATTTT. Its protein product is CASSPTDPLTDTQYF. The variable domain in full, with the rest retrieved from reference TRBV9 and TRBJ2-3, is DSGVTQTPKHLITATGQRVTLRCSPRSGDLSVYWYQQSLDQGLQFLIQYYNGEERAKGNILERFSAQQFPDLHSELNLSSLELGDSALYFCASSPTDPLTDTQYFGPGTRLTVL.

The V and J genes are TRBV9 and TRBJ1-1, with 7 bases fitting TRBD1. CDR3 length equals 15 residues. J lost 7 bases, V lost 0 bases, and 9 bases had no gene match. Germline V gene data show CDR1 as SGDLS and CDR2 as YYNGEE. The CDR3 sequence is CASSVGSLRQGEAFF. In DNA, the CDR3 is TGTGCCAGCAGCGTAGGCTCTCTAAGACAGGGTGAAGCTTTCTTT.

There are many counts of this clonotype. This rearrangement joins TRBV12-3 or TRBV12-4 to TRBJ1-2; a possible D gene is TRBD1 (5 bases). V lost 7 bases to trimming and J lost 8 bases, with 17 bases between them. The length of the CDR3 is 13 residues. The CDR3 here is CASNRGQGEGYTF. The CDR3 DNA is TGTGCCAGCAACCGGGGCCAGGGCGAAGGCTACACCTTC.

This clonotype has a count of ten or more. J is TRBJ1-4 and V is TRBV28, with 8 nucleotides matching TRBD1. The junction had 5 bases not matched to a gene; V was cut back by 1 base and J by 4 bases. The CDR3 consists of 16 residues. Germline V gene data show CDR1 as MDHEN and CDR2 as SYDVKM. The CDR3 here is CASSLSGQAFNEKLFF. The CDR3 bases are TGTGCCAGCAGTTTATCGGGACAGGCCTTTAATGAAAAACTGTTTTTT.

The chain employs TRBV2 and TRBJ2-2, with no clear D. V lost 6 bases and J 1 base, leaving 12 bases between the germline ends. The CDR3 runs to 15 residues. In germline, CDR1 is SNHLY, CDR2 FYNNEI. CDR3 amino acids: CASSEQTLNTGELFF. CDR3 bases: TGTGCCAGCAGCGAACAGACATTGAACACCGGGGAGCTGTTTTTT. Drawing the rest from reference TRBV2 and TRBJ2-2, the complete variable domain is EPEVTQTPSHQVTQMGQEVILRCVPISNHLYFYWYRQILGQKVEFLVSFYNNEISEKSEIFDDQFSVERPDGSNFTLKIRSTKLEDSAMYFCASSEQTLNTGELFFGEGSRLTVL.

This clonotype has ten or more counts. The chain links TRBV28 to TRBJ2-1; 7 bases map to TRBD2. CDR1 MDHEN and CDR2 SYDVKM come from the germline V gene. V shed 1 base, J shed 1 base, and the junction held 7 bases outside the gene matches. The length of the CDR3 is 17 residues. DNA for the CDR3: TGTGCCAGCAGTTTATTAATTGGGAGGGAGTCCTACAATGAGCAGTTCTTC. It is translated as CASSLLIGRESYNEQFF.

This clonotype was seen a few times. V is TRBV10-3 and J is TRBJ2-7, with 12 bases matching TRBD1. Germline trimming cut 8 bases from V and 7 bases from J; bases unmatched to any gene: 12. Per germline, CDR1 ENHRY and CDR2 SYGVKD. The CDR3 spans 15 residues. DNA of the CDR3: TGTGCCATCCGGGACAGGGGGCGCGTTCCGGGGGAGCAGTACTTC. Residues: CAIRDRGRVPGEQYF.